The following is a T cell receptor (beta chain) sequence with its context. Its antigen is not known. Trimming left V 5 bases short and J 3 bases short, with 14 bases between. The CDR3 is 13 amino acids. Germline CDR1 reads SQVTM; CDR2 reads ANQGSEA. The data are from a study of blood T cells in healthy people across ages. The study's findings and limits: Expanded clonotype shifts may have been confounded, as the donors had an unknown CMV status.

For the second PCR, which ran for roughly 6 to 11 cycles, a sample-barcoded 5' primer and a J-beta primer mix were used. TCRdb ran MiXCR on the 5' RACE reads and lists one entry per CDR3 protein. The table lists 800,000 or so distinct CDR3 sequences, more than 20% of them singletons, with approximately 3.7% in the top ten. Separately, the same data were catalogued under a study of T cells of mothers and their children.

Material for sequencing was blood. The source of this sequence is a boy aged 10-17 years in good health. This chain links TRBV29-1 with TRBJ2-7, with D hard to call. CDR3 sequence (DNA): TGCAGCGTTAGAGGCAGGTATAACTACGAGCAGTACTTC. It translates to CSVRGRYNYEQYF.